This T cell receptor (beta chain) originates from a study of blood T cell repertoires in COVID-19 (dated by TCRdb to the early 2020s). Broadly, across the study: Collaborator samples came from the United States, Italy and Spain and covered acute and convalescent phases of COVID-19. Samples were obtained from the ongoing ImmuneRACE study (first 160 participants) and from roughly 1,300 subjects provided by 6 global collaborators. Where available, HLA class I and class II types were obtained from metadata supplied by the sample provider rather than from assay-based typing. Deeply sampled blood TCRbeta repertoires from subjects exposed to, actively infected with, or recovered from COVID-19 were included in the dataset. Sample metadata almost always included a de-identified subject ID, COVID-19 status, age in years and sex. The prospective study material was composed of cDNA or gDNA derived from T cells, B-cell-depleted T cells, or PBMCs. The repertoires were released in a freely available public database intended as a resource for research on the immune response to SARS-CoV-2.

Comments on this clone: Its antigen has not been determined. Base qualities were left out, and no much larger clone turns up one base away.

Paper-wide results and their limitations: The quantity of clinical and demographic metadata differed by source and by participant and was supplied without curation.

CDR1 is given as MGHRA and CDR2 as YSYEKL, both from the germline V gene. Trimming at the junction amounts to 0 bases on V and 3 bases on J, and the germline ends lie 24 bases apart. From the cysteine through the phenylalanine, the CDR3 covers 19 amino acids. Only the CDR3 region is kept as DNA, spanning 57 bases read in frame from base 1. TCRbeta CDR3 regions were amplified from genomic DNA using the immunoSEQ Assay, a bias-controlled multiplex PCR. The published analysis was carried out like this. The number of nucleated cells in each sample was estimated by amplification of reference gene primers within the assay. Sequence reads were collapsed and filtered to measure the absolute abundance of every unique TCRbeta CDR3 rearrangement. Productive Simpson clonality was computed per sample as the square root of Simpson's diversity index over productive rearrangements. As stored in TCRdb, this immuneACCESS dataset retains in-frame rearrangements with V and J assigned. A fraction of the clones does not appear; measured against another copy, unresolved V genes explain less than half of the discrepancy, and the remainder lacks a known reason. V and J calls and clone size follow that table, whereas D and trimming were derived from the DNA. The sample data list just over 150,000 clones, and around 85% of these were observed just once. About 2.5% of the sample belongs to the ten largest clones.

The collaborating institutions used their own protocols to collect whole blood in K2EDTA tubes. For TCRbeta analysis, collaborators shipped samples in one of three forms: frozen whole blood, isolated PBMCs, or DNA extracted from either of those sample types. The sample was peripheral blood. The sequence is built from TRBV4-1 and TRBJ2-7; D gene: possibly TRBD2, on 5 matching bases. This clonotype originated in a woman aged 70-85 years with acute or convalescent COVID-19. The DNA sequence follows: TGCGCCAGCAGCCAAGATCCCAAAAGTTCACTAGGCCCGGGCTACGAGCAGTACTTC. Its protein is CASSQDPKSSLGPGYEQYF.